This TCR beta chain was profiled in a study of cytomegalovirus exposure and HLA in healthy donors. Study findings and constraints: The study labeled fewer than 200 TCR beta chains cytomegalovirus-associated. Sequencing probably produced one cluster of sequence variants that were highly shared. Diagnosis of cytomegalovirus status made by the classifier reportedly showed high specificity and sensitivity.

Germline V lookup: CDR1 MNHNS, CDR2 SASEGT. Trimming stripped 6 bases from V and 9 bases from J, with 15 bases between. The CDR3 covers 13 residues. It was with 60 Vbeta and 13 Jbeta primers that the PCR ran. Sequencing used immunoSEQ multiplex PCR; TCRdb keeps in-frame clones, though not all of them. The sample includes more than 65,000 clones, 76% seen only once; the top ten take roughly 3%. A remark on this clone: The antigen is undetermined.

The chain employs TRBV6-1 and TRBJ2-4; TRBD1 is a possible D gene (6 bases). The receptor comes from a man aged 35 to 55 in good health and CMV-seronegative. The sequencing sample was made of PBMCs. The CDR3 protein is CASRRDTTFIQYF. The CDR3 nucleotides read TGTGCCAGCAGACGGGACACCACATTCATTCAGTACTTC.